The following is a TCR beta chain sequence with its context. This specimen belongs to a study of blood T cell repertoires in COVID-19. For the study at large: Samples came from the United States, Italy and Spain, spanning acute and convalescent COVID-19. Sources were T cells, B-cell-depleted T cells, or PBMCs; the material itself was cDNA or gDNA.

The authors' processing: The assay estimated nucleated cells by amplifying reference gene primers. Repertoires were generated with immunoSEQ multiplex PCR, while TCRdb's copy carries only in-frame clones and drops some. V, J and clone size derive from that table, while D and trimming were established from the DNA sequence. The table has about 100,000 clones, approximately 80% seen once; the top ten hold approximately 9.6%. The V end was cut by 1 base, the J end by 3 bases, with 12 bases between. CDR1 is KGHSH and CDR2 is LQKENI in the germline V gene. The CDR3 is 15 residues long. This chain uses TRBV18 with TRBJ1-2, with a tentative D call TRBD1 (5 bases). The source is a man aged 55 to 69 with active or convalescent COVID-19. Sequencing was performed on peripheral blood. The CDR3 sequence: CASSPRRGDHYGYTF. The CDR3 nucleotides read TGTGCCAGCTCACCACGTCGGGGGGATCACTATGGCTACACCTTC.